This passage covers 31 T cell receptor beta chains from one sample sequenced in a study of blood T cell repertoires in COVID-19. Repertoires were generated with immunoSEQ multiplex PCR, while TCRdb's copy carries only in-frame clones and drops some. The sample comprises around 390,000 clones, approximately 90% of which are singletons, and around 9.3% rests with the top ten. Sequencing was performed on PBMCs or T cells enriched from blood (not recorded which). These TCRs come from a woman aged 45-65 years who had recovered from COVID-19.

This chain joins TRBV4-3 and TRBJ1-6; tentatively, D is TRBD1 (5 bases). The germline gives CDR1 LGHNA, CDR2 YSLEER. The length of the CDR3 is 17 residues. V was shortened by 0 bases and J by 8 bases, with 17 bases between the two germline ends. The DNA for the CDR3 is TGCGCCAGCAGCCAAGAGGTACAGGCCCGAGGACATTCACCCCTCCACTTT. Residues: CASSQEVQARGHSPLHF.

This sequence joins TRBV4-3 and TRBJ2-7, with 10 bases that match TRBD2. J was trimmed by 4 bases and V by 2 bases; bases with no gene match: 5. Germline CDR1 LGHNA, CDR2 YSLEER. There are 15 residues in the CDR3. The CDR3 bases are TGCGCCAGCAGCCAAACAGCGGGGGGGCTTTACGAGCAGTACTTC. It yields the protein CASSQTAGGLYEQYF.

The chain has TRBV27 and TRBJ2-3, with 9 bases matching TRBD1. From germline, CDR1 is MNHEY and CDR2 SMNVEV (reference sequence). Trimming at V came to 5 bases and at J to 4 bases, leaving 16 bases not matched to a gene. This CDR3 region has 18 residues. DNA of the CDR3: TGTGCCAGCAGTAAGCCATCCACAGGGGGCGGGGGCCCAGATACGCAGTATTTT. This translates into CASSKPSTGGGGPDTQYF.

The J gene is TRBJ1-1, the V gene TRBV2, with TRBD1 matching 10 bases. The CDR3 covers 18 residues. V was pared by 5 bases and J by 4 bases, with 16 bases of the junction left unmatched. CDR1 SNHLY and CDR2 FYNNEI come from the germline V gene. CDR3 nucleotide sequence: TGTGCCAGCAGTCCTCGGACAGGGGGATACGGTGTGAGCACTGAAGCTTTCTTT. Translation: CASSPRTGGYGVSTEAFF.

The rearrangement links TRBV13 to TRBJ1-5; TRBD1 is a possible D gene (5 bases). The CDR3 is 18 amino acids. The V end was cut by 4 bases, the J end by 1 base, with 20 bases between. From germline, CDR1 is PRHDT and CDR2 FYEKMQ (reference sequence). CDR3 residues: CASSYRDSRGRSNQPQHF. As DNA, the CDR3 is TGTGCCAGCAGCTACCGGGACTCCCGGGGTAGGAGCAATCAGCCCCAGCATTTT. The full variable domain, rest sourced from reference TRBV13 and TRBJ1-5, is AAGVIQSPRHLIKEKRETATLKCYPIPRHDTVYWYQQGPGQDPQFLISFYEKMQSDKGSIPDRFSAQQFSDYHSELNMSSLELGDSALYFCASSYRDSRGRSNQPQHFGDGTRLSIL.

The J gene is TRBJ1-3, the V gene TRBV10-3; D gene uncertain. Germline V gene data show CDR1 as ENHRY and CDR2 as SYGVKD. This CDR3 contains 12 residues. Trimming removed 1 base at V and 8 bases at J, with 6 bases between. CDR3 sequence reads: CAISEFEDTIYF. Here the CDR3 DNA reads TGTGCCATCAGTGAGTTCGAGGACACCATATATTTT.

This clone came up once. The chain has TRBV9 and TRBJ2-5; 11 bases fit TRBD2. Trimming removed 0 bases from V and 2 bases from J; junction bases left unmatched: 9. The germline CDR1 and CDR2 sequences are SGDLS and YYNGEE. The CDR3 runs 18 residues. This chain's CDR3 is CASSVAGSGGAWQETQYF. The CDR3, as DNA: TGTGCCAGCAGCGTAGCGGGTAGCGGGGGGGCCTGGCAAGAGACCCAGTACTTC. Full variable domain (remainder filled in from reference TRBV9 and TRBJ2-5): DSGVTQTPKHLITATGQRVTLRCSPRSGDLSVYWYQQSLDQGLQFLIQYYNGEERAKGNILERFSAQQFPDLHSELNLSSLELGDSALYFCASSVAGSGGAWQETQYFGPGTRLLVL.

The chain employs TRBV27 and TRBJ1-6; no definite D call. The germline V and J ends were trimmed by 7 bases and 9 bases, with 13 bases remaining between them. CDR3 size: 13 residues. Germline assignment: CDR1 MNHEY and CDR2 SMNVEV (reference sequence). CDR3 DNA: TGTGCCAGCACCCTGATGCGAGGTTCACCCCTCCACTTT. Translated, it gives CASTLMRGSPLHF.

The J gene is TRBJ1-5, the V gene TRBV6-2 or TRBV6-3; D not certain. The germline V gene encodes CDR1 MNHEY and CDR2 SVGEGT. The V and J ends lost 2 bases and 3 bases respectively, with 11 bases between them. The CDR3 contains 15 residues. In nucleotides, the CDR3 is TGTGCCAGCAGTTACCGCGTTGTCATCAATCAGCCCCAGCATTTT. It yields the protein CASSYRVVINQPQHF.

The rearrangement links TRBV7-2 to TRBJ2-5; possible D gene TRBD1, 6 bases. The CDR3 covers 15 residues. Trimming took off 2 bases at V and 2 bases at J, with 12 bases between the two ends. Germline CDR1 SGHTA, CDR2 FQGNSA. The CDR3 bases are TGTGCCAGCAGCTTACAATTAGGGGGTCAAGAGACCCAGTACTTC. Translation: CASSLQLGGQETQYF.

This clone was seen just once. The rearrangement links TRBV3-1 (or the pseudogene TRBV3-2) to TRBJ1-2, with D possibly TRBD1 on 5 matching bases. The CDR3 length is 15 residues. Trimming took off 5 bases at V and 7 bases at J, with 20 bases between the two ends. Per the germline V gene, CDR1 is LGHDT and CDR2 is YNNKEL (reference sequence). This chain's CDR3 is CASSSNGGDLAGYTF. The CDR3, as DNA: TGTGCCAGCAGCTCAAACGGGGGGGATTTGGCTGGCTACACCTTC.

This chain uses TRBV3-1 (or the pseudogene TRBV3-2) with TRBJ1-4, with 10 bases aligning to TRBD1. V was pared by 4 bases and J by 6 bases, with 2 bases of the junction left unmatched. CDR3 length: 14 residues. The V gene's germline CDR1 is LGHDT and CDR2 YNNKEL (reference sequence). The CDR3 here is CASSRQGADEKLFF. CDR3 DNA: TGTGCCAGCAGCCGACAGGGGGCAGATGAAAAACTGTTTTTT.

This clone was counted a single time. The chain recombines TRBV4-1 with TRBJ2-1, with D possibly being TRBD2 (6 bases). The CDR3 spans 15 residues. The germline gives CDR1 MGHRA, CDR2 YSYEKL. The germline V and J ends were trimmed by 4 bases and 8 bases, with 18 bases remaining between them. CDR3 nucleotides: TGCGCCAGCAGCCCCGAGCGGGCCCGTCTTTATGAGCAGTTCTTC. Residues: CASSPERARLYEQFF.

The chain has TRBV27 and TRBJ2-1; possibly TRBD2 for D (6 bases). Trimming cost V 8 bases and J 3 bases, with 14 bases left between them. The length of the CDR3 is 14 residues. Germline V gives CDR1 MNHEY, CDR2 SMNVEV (reference sequence). CDR3 sequence (DNA): TGTGCCAGCTGGGACTCCCCCTTCTACAATGAGCAGTTCTTC. Amino acid sequence: CASWDSPFYNEQFF.

J is TRBJ1-5 and V is TRBV18; perhaps TRBD1 as D (5 bases). Germline V gene sequence: CDR1 KGHSH, CDR2 LQKENI. The V gene lost 2 bases and the J gene lost 7 bases, with 21 bases spanning the gap. CDR3 length equals 17 residues. The CDR3 DNA reads TGTGCCAGCTCACCAAGGAGGGAGGTGGCAGGGCGACAGCCCCAGCATTTT. Its translation is CASSPRREVAGRQPQHF.

This rearrangement joins TRBV19 to TRBJ1-3, with a weak D call TRBD1 (5 bases). The CDR3 is 17 amino acids. The V end lost 7 bases, the J end lost 0 bases, and 19 bases lay between the germline ends. Germline CDR1 LNHDA, CDR2 SQIVND (reference sequence). Written as DNA, the CDR3 is TGTGCCAGTACCGGTGGGGGGAGAAGCTTCTCTGGAAACACCATATATTTT. Encoded protein: CASTGGGRSFSGNTIYF.

The rearrangement uses TRBV2 and TRBJ1-2; D ambiguous. Per germline, CDR1 SNHLY and CDR2 FYNNEI. Trimming stripped 6 bases from V and 5 bases from J, with 13 bases between. This CDR3 has 13 residues. The CDR3, as DNA: TGTGCCAGCAGCTCCGGGAGCTTTTATGGCTACACCTTC. Amino acid sequence: CASSSGSFYGYTF.

The chain links TRBV13 to TRBJ2-3, with D perhaps TRBD2 (5 bases). V was shortened by 0 bases and J by 6 bases, with 7 bases between the two germline ends. The CDR3 runs to 13 residues. CDR1 is PRHDT, CDR2 FYEKMQ, per germline (reference sequence). CDR3 sequence (DNA): TGTGCCAGCAGCTTAGGAGCGGCTGATACGCAGTATTTT. This gives the protein CASSLGAADTQYF.

CDR3 loop: CASSGPGQQMALHF. The CDR3 DNA reads TGTGCCAGTAGTGGGCCGGGACAGCAAATGGCCCTCCACTTT. V gene TRBV19 combines with J gene TRBJ1-6; TRBD1 aligns across 7 bases. The CDR3 length is 14 residues. The junction had 12 bases not matched to a gene; V was cut back by 5 bases and J by 14 bases. CDR1 is LNHDA and CDR2 is SQIVND in the germline V gene (reference sequence).

The chain combines TRBV10-3 with TRBJ2-2; TRBD1 agrees at 7 bases. Germline loops: CDR1 ENHRY, CDR2 SYGVKD. The CDR3 extends over 16 amino acids. V shed 0 bases and J 2 bases; nucleotides not matched to a gene: 3. The CDR3 reads CAISESQGFNTGELFF. The CDR3 DNA reads as TGTGCCATCAGTGAGTCACAGGGGTTCAACACCGGGGAGCTGTTTTTT.

The chain recombines TRBV19 with TRBJ2-3, with TRBD2 matching over 8 bases. The CDR3 sequence is 15 residues long. From germline, CDR1 is LNHDA and CDR2 SQIVND (reference sequence). Trimming cost V 7 bases and J 5 bases; bases outside gene matches: 11. CDR3 DNA: TGTGCCAGTACCACCGGCGGGGGGTTAGGAGATACGCAGTATTTT. Its translation is CASTTGGGLGDTQYF.

DNA of the CDR3: TGTGCCAGCAGCCCCGTTCGGGGGGCGGGGGCTTCCCAAGAGACCCAGTACTTC. As protein: CASSPVRGAGASQETQYF. The chain recombines TRBV3-1 (or the pseudogene TRBV3-2) with TRBJ2-5, with D maybe TRBD2 (7 bases). The CDR3 contains 18 residues. The germline CDR1 and CDR2 sequences are LGHDT and YNNKEL (reference sequence). Trimming cost V 4 bases and J 1 base, with 22 bases left between them.

The chain couples TRBV2 to TRBJ2-3; D perhaps matches TRBD2 (7 bases). The V end was cut by 8 bases, the J end by 1 base, with 16 bases between. Germline loops: CDR1 SNHLY, CDR2 FYNNEI. This CDR3 has 15 amino acids. CDR3 region: CASRGWRGRTDTQYF. As DNA, the CDR3 is TGTGCCAGCCGCGGCTGGCGGGGGCGCACAGATACGCAGTATTTT.

The chain is built from TRBV7-9 and TRBJ2-3; 8 nucleotides align to TRBD2. The CDR3 runs to 14 residues. The germline V gene has CDR1 SEHNR and CDR2 FQNEAQ (reference sequence). V shed 4 bases, J shed 8 bases, and the junction held 8 bases outside the gene matches. CDR3 protein: CASSSDSGVVTQYF. The CDR3, as DNA: TGTGCCAGCAGCTCGGATAGCGGGGTTGTTACGCAGTATTTT.

This chain uses TRBV18 with TRBJ2-7; TRBD1 matches at 10 bases. The CDR3 contains 17 residues. V was clipped by 3 bases and J by 3 bases; unmatched bases: 11. Germline CDR1 KGHSH, CDR2 LQKENI. As DNA, the CDR3 is TGTGCCAGCTCACCTGGTGGGGACGGGACAGGGGTCTACGAGCAGTACTTC. It codes for CASSPGGDGTGVYEQYF.

The J gene is TRBJ2-5, the V gene TRBV12-5; D gene uncertain. The germline gives CDR1 LGHNT, CDR2 FRNRAP. The CDR3 is 12 amino acids. V lost 5 bases and J 3 bases, leaving 7 bases between the germline ends. The CDR3 region has the DNA TGTGCTAGTGGTGGGCTGAAAGAGACCCAGTACTTC. Its protein product is CASGGLKETQYF.

The V gene is TRBV7-2, the J gene TRBJ1-5, with 7 bases aligning to TRBD1. This CDR3 comprises 15 residues. V dropped 3 bases and J dropped 6; count of bases not matched to a gene: 8. Germline CDR1 SGHTA, CDR2 FQGNSA. The CDR3 spells CASSFEQGGSQPQHF. The CDR3 nucleotides are TGTGCCAGCAGCTTCGAGCAGGGGGGAAGTCAGCCCCAGCATTTT.

The CDR3 spells CASSQDPQGQVTEAFF. DNA for the CDR3: TGCGCCAGCAGCCAAGATCCTCAGGGGCAGGTCACTGAAGCTTTCTTT. The chain recombines TRBV4-1 with TRBJ1-1; D possibly corresponds to TRBD1 (6 bases). CDR3 length equals 16 residues. Per germline, CDR1 MGHRA and CDR2 YSYEKL. V lost 0 bases to trimming and J lost 4 bases, with 15 bases between them.

The chain employs TRBV2 and TRBJ2-7; D may be TRBD2 (6 bases). With 5 bases removed from V and 2 bases from J, the gap between germline ends came to 13 bases. The germline gives CDR1 SNHLY, CDR2 FYNNEI. This CDR3 is 14 amino acids long. The CDR3: CASSSGVPTYEQYF. CDR3 nucleotides: TGTGCCAGCAGTTCGGGGGTCCCTACCTACGAGCAGTACTTC.

The V call is TRBV6-1, the J call TRBJ1-5, with 7 positions matching TRBD1. J gave up 4 bases and V 3 bases, and 3 bases lay outside the gene matches. Germline CDR1 and CDR2: MNHNS and SASEGT. The CDR3 has 14 residues. The CDR3 DNA follows: TGTGCCAGCAGTGACCAACAGGGGAATCAGCCCCAGCATTTT. Its protein is CASSDQQGNQPQHF.

This chain connects TRBV21-1 to TRBJ1-5. TRBV21-1 is assigned pseudogene status. The CDR3 is 16 amino acids. The CDR3 nucleotides are TGTGCCAGCAGCCTCCTTTGCGGGCCAGCGGGTCAGCCCCAGCATTTT. It codes for CASSLLCGPAGQPQHF.